The clone carrying this T cell receptor beta chain appeared a few times. This record comes from a study of cytomegalovirus exposure and HLA in healthy donors. The CDR3 is 15 residues long. Germline V CDR1 and CDR2: KGHSH, LQKENI. Between the trimmed V and J ends, which lost 3 bases and 6 bases, there was a span of 15 bases. PCR used 60 Vbeta primers and 13 Jbeta primers. Data came from immunoSEQ multiplex PCR; TCRdb stores just in-frame clones and leaves some out. This sample has roughly 120,000 clones, with about three quarters found just once. This TCR derives from a human donor in good health. The source material was PBMCs. The chain recombines TRBV18 with TRBJ2-1, with TRBD1 as a possible D gene (5 bases). This CDR3 reads CASSPGSGHFNEQFF. CDR3 sequence (DNA): TGTGCCAGCTCACCGGGTTCAGGACATTTCAATGAGCAGTTCTTC. Complete variable domain (other parts from reference TRBV18 and TRBJ2-1): NAGVMQNPRHLVRRRGQEARLRCSPMKGHSHVYWYRQLPEEGLKFMVYLQKENIIDESGMPKERFSAEFPKEGPSILRIQQVVRGDSAAYFCASSPGSGHFNEQFFGPGTRLTVL.